What follows are 10 T cell receptor beta chains derived from one specimen sequenced in a study of Graves' ophthalmopathy and Graves' hyperthyroidism. Transcripts of RNA were the source for amplifying TCR beta CDR3 regions. The first-round RT-PCR employed HTBI primers together with the Qiagen OneStep RT-PCR kit. A multiplex PCR was then performed as the second round. Each CDR3 protein gets one entry after TCRdb re-called the multiplex PCR reads with MiXCR. The sample consists of around 470,000 distinct CDR3 sequences, 13% to 15% of them appearing once. The source material was blood. Receptors originate from a woman younger than 45 with Graves' ophthalmopathy.

This clonotype was counted at least ten times. A single base separates this from a much larger clone, so it may be a read error. V gene TRBV28 combines with J gene TRBJ2-2; D remains ambiguous. Germline V gives CDR1 MDHEN, CDR2 SYDVKM. This CDR3 is 12 amino acids long. Trimming cost V 0 bases and J 6 bases, with 2 bases left between them. The CDR3 loop is CASSLWAGELFF. In nucleotides, the CDR3 is TGTGCCAGCAGTTTATGGGCCGGGGAGCTGTTTTTT.

Remarks on this clonotype: This may be a read error, as it is one base from a much larger clone. This chain links TRBV3-1 with TRBJ1-1, with a possible D match to TRBD1 (5 bases). V was clipped by 3 bases and J by 6 bases, with 14 bases between them. This CDR3 contains 14 residues. Germline V gene lookup returns CDR1 LGHDT and CDR2 YNNKEL (reference sequence). The CDR3 coding sequence is TGTGCCAGCAGCCATTACAGGTATGGCGCTGAAGCTTTCTTT. Amino acid sequence: CASSHYRYGAEAFF. Based on the CDR3 plus reference TRBV3-1 and TRBJ1-1, the full variable domain is DTAVSQTPKYLVTQMGNDKSIKCEQNLGHDTMYWYKQDSKKFLKIMFSYNNKELIINETVPNRFSPKSPDKAHLNLHINSLELGDSAVYFCASSHYRYGAEAFFGQGTRLTVV.

The table lists this clonotype with many counts. The rearrangement uses TRBV7-9 and TRBJ2-7, with D hard to call. Germline loops: CDR1 SEHNR, CDR2 FQNEAQ (reference sequence). The CDR3 is made up of 12 amino acids. V lost 10 bases, J lost 6 bases, and 16 bases lay in between. The CDR3 loop is CATGNLEVEQYF. The CDR3 coding sequence is TGTGCCACCGGTAACCTAGAAGTCGAGCAGTACTTC.

This clonotype has more than one count but fewer than ten. This sequence joins TRBV28 and TRBJ2-2; 8 nucleotides agree with TRBD1. The CDR3 covers 13 residues. The trim removed 6 bases at V and 6 bases at J, leaving 3 bases unmatched. Per the germline V gene, CDR1 is MDHEN and CDR2 is SYDVKM. As DNA, the CDR3 is TGTGCCAGCAGGACAGGGGCCCCCGGGGAGCTGTTTTTT. Translation: CASRTGAPGELFF.

This clonotype has ten or more counts. V is TRBV11-1 and J is TRBJ1-1; D might be TRBD1 (6 bases). Trimming pared 1 base from V and 0 bases from J, leaving 12 bases between. The CDR3 sequence is 16 residues long. The V gene's germline CDR1 is SGHAT and CDR2 FQDESV (reference sequence). DNA of the CDR3: TGTGCCAGCAGCTTAGATGGGACACTTATGAACACTGAAGCTTTCTTT. Its translation is CASSLDGTLMNTEAFF.

This clonotype was seen at least ten times. The chain is built from TRBV7-9 and TRBJ2-7; D might be TRBD2 (5 bases). Trimming cost V 5 bases and J 6 bases, with 14 bases left between them. The CDR3 loop spans 13 amino acids. Germline CDR1 SEHNR, CDR2 FQNEAQ (reference sequence). CDR3 DNA: TGTGCCAGCAGCGCCATAGATGAGGGCGAGCAGTACTTC. It is translated as CASSAIDEGEQYF. The full variable domain, rest sourced from reference TRBV7-9 and TRBJ2-7, is DTGVSQNPRHKITKRGQNVTFRCDPISEHNRLYWYRQTLGQGPEFLTYFQNEAQLEKSRLLSDRFSAERPKGSFSTLEIQRTEQGDSAMYLCASSAIDEGEQYFGPGTRLTVT.

With regard to this clonotype: Given a much more abundant clone one base away, this may be a read error. The chain uses TRBV27 and TRBJ1-1; D unresolved. The CDR3 is 14 amino acids. Germline assignment: CDR1 MNHEY and CDR2 SMNVEV (reference sequence). The CDR3 reads CASSIDSMNTEALF. DNA of the CDR3: TGTGCCTCCTCGATAGACTCAATGAACACTGAAGCTTTGTTT.

This sequence joins TRBV20-1 and TRBJ1-1; a weak D match, TRBD1 (6 bases). From germline, CDR1 is DFQATT and CDR2 SNEGSKA (reference sequence). Trimming cost V 6 bases and J 0 bases, with 20 bases left between them. The CDR3 contains 16 residues. CDR3: CSAPPTKGVLNTEAFF. The CDR3 DNA reads TGCAGTGCCCCCCCCACAAAGGGGGTATTGAACACTGAAGCTTTCTTT.

This clonotype was detected ten times or more. The CDR3, as DNA: TGTGCCTGGAAGAGGGGGGCAGGGTACTACGAGCAGTACTTC. This gives the protein CAWKRGAGYYEQYF. The genes are TRBV30 and TRBJ2-7; perhaps D is TRBD1 or TRBD2 (6 bases each). This CDR3 has 14 amino acids. V was cut by 4 bases and J by 3 bases, with 16 bases left in between. Germline V gene data show CDR1 as GTSNPN and CDR2 as SVGIG (reference sequence).

This clonotype was seen many times. The chain links TRBV9 to TRBJ1-3; D perhaps matches TRBD1 (5 bases). V lost 0 bases to trimming and J lost 2 bases, with 9 bases between them. Germline loops: CDR1 SGDLS, CDR2 YYNGEE. This CDR3 comprises 15 residues. The CDR3 sequence: CASSVGGTAGNTIYF. As DNA, the CDR3 is TGTGCCAGCAGCGTAGGAGGGACCGCTGGAAACACCATATATTTT.